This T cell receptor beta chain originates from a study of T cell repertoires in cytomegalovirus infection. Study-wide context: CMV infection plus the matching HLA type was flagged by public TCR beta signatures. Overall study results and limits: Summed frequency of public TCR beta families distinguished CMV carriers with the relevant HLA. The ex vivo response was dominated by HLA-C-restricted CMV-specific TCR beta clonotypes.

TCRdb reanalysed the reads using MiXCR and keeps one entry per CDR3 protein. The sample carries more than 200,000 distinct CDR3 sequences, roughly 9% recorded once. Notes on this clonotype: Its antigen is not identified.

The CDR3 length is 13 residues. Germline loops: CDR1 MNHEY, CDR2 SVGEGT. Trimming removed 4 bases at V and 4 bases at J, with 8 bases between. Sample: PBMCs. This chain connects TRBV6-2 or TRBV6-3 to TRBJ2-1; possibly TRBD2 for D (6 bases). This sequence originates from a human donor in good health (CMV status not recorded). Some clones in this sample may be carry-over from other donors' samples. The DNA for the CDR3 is TGTGCCAGCAGTTGGGCGGGGTACAATGAGCAGTTCTTC. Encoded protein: CASSWAGYNEQFF.